This TCR beta chain appears in the sequencing data of a study of Ad26.COV2.S vaccination and SARS-CoV-2 variants. Comment on this clone: Antigen unknown.

Repertoires were generated with immunoSEQ multiplex PCR, while TCRdb's copy carries only in-frame clones and drops some. This sample has about 410,000 clones; less than 90% occur once, and the top ten carry more than 3%. V dropped 0 bases and J dropped 1; count of bases not matched to a gene: 7. Germline CDR1 ENHRY, CDR2 SYGVKD. The CDR3 is 17 amino acids. Findings and limits, study-wide: Vaccine recipients surpassed placebo recipients in spike-specific TCR breadth.

Stated treatment: roughly 20 received Ad26.COV2.S at low or high dose, single or two shots; roughly five received placebo; per-sample allocation not given. On day 63 after the first injection, vaccine and placebo recipients gave samples. The receptor was derived from a person aged 18-60 years who received the Ad26.COV2.S COVID-19 vaccine or a placebo. The source material was peripheral blood, sampled in a trial of Ad26.COV2.S vaccine versus placebo. The rearrangement uses TRBV10-3 and TRBJ1-1, with TRBD1 matching over 8 bases. Here the CDR3 DNA reads TGTGCCATCAGTGAGTCGAAGCCCACAGGGGGGAACACTGAAGCTTTCTTT. Translating it yields CAISESKPTGGNTEAFF.